What follows is one T cell receptor (beta chain) and its context. This clone was seen more than once but under ten times. What this receptor recognizes is not known. The sample holds no much larger clone one base away, and base qualities are not on file. Cut back by 2 bases and 10 bases, the V and J ends lie 20 bases apart. Sequences MDHEN (CDR1) and SYDVKM (CDR2) are obtained from the germline V gene. The CDR3 holds 15 amino acids from the cysteine to the phenylalanine. Solely the CDR3 DNA is kept, with 45 bases framed from the first base. The data stem from a study of OX40 agonist ivuxolimab in advanced cancers. As for the study more broadly: Ivuxolimab was a fully human IgG2 agonistic monoclonal antibody targeting the costimulatory receptor OX40 (CD134). In the dose-escalation cohort, around 80% of patients were male, and the mean age was roughly 56 years with a range of roughly 20 to 85. Intravenous ivuxolimab was administered to patients every 2 weeks at six dose levels: 0.01, 0.1, 0.3, 1.5, 3 and 10 mg/kg. Peripheral TCRbeta sequencing was intended to test whether TCR sequence diversity was altered and clonal T-cell expansion was caused by ivuxolimab. Three dose-escalation patients achieved partial responses, one with hepatocellular carcinoma and two with cutaneous melanoma. Of the roughly 53 patients in dose escalation, about 20 had hepatocellular carcinoma, about 15 had melanoma, 9 had renal cell carcinoma and 9 had head and neck cancer. Prior anti-PD-1, anti-PD-L1 or anti-CTLA-4 therapy was permitted, and 35% to 40% of dose-escalation patients had received checkpoint inhibitors. The paper describes the monotherapy dose-escalation part (N of about 52 patients) of the phase I trial of ivuxolimab.

Genomic DNA was isolated from the sorted cells so that the TCRbeta CDR3 region could be sequenced. The immunoSEQ Assay was used to sequence the TCRbeta CDR3 regions. The table was pulled from immuneACCESS by TCRdb, which kept in-frame rearrangements only. Such tables lose some clones; where checked, under half of the loss comes from unresolved V genes, and the rest has no known cause. The sample table records fewer than 25,000 clones; 60% to 85% of these occur just once. The ten biggest clones cover about 16% of the sample. Patients with autoimmune disease history or receiving systemic immunosuppression were excluded from the trial. In every dose cohort, peripheral blood was drawn for TCR sequencing at baseline, cycle 4 day 1, and cycle 7 day 1. The samples were taken from a phase I, first-in-human, multicenter, open-label dose-escalation trial of ivuxolimab. Adults with locally advanced or metastatic melanoma, renal cell carcinoma, hepatocellular carcinoma or head and neck squamous cell carcinoma were enrolled in the trial. Before TCR sequencing, CD4+ T cells and CD8+ T cells were sorted from peripheral blood as separate populations.

Overall study results and their limits: At doses of 0.1 to 3.0 mg/kg, clonal expansion of both CD4+ and CD8+ blood T cells was observed from baseline to week 6. Which antigens the clonally expanded peripheral T cells were specific for was not determined. After ivuxolimab, more expanded clones were found on average in CD8+ T cells than in CD4+ T cells. In the 0.1-3.0 mg/kg groups, partial responders were among the patients with the lowest normalized peripheral clonal expansion, particularly in CD8+ T cells. Low levels of normalized T-cell clonal expansion were also seen in some patients who did not respond.

Sequencing was performed on CD4+ or CD8+ T cells sorted from blood, taken in a trial of the OX40 agonist ivuxolimab. The source of this sequence is an adult with an advanced solid tumor such as melanoma, head and neck, liver or kidney cancer. The V and J segments used are TRBV28 and TRBJ2-5; the D gene is unclear. The nucleotide sequence reads TGTGCCAGCAGTTTAAGTCAGGCTAGTTATGAGTTCCAGTACTTC. The resulting protein is CASSLSQASYEFQYF.